This T cell receptor beta chain emerged from a study of cytomegalovirus exposure and HLA in healthy donors. Study summary: Inside one of the first data releases sat around 77 million unique TCRs taken from HLA-typed donors.

Trimming took 0 bases from V and 5 from J, leaving 8 bases between them. The CDR3 is 14 residues long. The V gene's germline CDR1 is SGHTA and CDR2 FQGTGA. The PCR was carried out with 60 Vbeta primers and 13 Jbeta primers. Profiled with immunoSEQ multiplex PCR; TCRdb holds only in-frame clones, not every one. The sample contains around 110,000 clones, roughly 69% of which appear only once. About this clone itself: Its antigen is not identified.

Whole-study findings and limits: The study put some 150 TCR beta chains on its list as cytomegalovirus-associated. Further analysis, carried out later, found HLA-associated TCR beta chains more clonally expanded than equally common other chains.

The TCR originated in a woman in her 40s in good health and CMV-seropositive. V gene TRBV7-3 combines with J gene TRBJ2-1; the D is unclear. What was sequenced was PBMCs. The CDR3 protein is CASSLTWPNNEQFF. The CDR3 coding sequence is TGTGCCAGCAGCTTAACGTGGCCGAACAATGAGCAGTTCTTC.